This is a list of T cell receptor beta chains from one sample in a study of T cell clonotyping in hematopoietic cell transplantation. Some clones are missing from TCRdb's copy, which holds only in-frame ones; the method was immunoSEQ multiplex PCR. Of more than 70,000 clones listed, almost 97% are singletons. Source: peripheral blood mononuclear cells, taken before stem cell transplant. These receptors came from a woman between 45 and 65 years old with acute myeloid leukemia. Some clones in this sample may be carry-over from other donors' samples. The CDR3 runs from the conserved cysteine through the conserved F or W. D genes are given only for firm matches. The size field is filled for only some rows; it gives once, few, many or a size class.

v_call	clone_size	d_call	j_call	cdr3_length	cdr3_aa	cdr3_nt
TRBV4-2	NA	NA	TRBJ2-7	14	CASSQAGGWYEQYF	TGTGCCAGCAGCCAGGCCGGGGGCTGGTACGAGCAGTACTTC
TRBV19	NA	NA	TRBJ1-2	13	CASSTKGDYGYTF	TGTGCCAGTAGTACTAAAGGAGACTATGGCTACACCTTC
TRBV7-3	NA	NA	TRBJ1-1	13	CASSPQGFAEAFF	TGTGCCAGCAGCCCGCAGGGTTTCGCTGAAGCTTTCTTT
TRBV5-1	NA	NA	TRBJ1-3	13	CASSARSGNTIYF	TGCGCCAGCAGCGCCAGATCTGGAAACACCATATATTTT
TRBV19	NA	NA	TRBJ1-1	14	CASSFGGSHTEAFF	TGTGCCAGTAGTTTCGGGGGCTCTCACACTGAAGCTTTCTTT
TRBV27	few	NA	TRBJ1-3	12	CASSNSGNTIYF	TGTGCCAGCAGCAACTCTGGAAACACCATATATTTT
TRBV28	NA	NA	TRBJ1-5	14	CASSLAGWTQPQHF	TGTGCCAGCAGTTTGGCAGGTTGGACTCAGCCCCAGCATTTT
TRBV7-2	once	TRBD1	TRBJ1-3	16	CASSLGRTGSGNTIYF	TGTGCCAGCAGCTTAGGACGGACAGGGTCTGGAAACACCATATATTTT
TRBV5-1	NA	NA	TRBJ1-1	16	CASSLARGFFDTEAFF	TGCGCCAGCAGCTTGGCAAGGGGATTTTTCGACACTGAAGCTTTCTTT
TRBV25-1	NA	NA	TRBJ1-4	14	CASRERGAGEKLFF	TGTGCCAGCAGGGAGCGGGGGGCTGGTGAAAAACTGTTTTTT
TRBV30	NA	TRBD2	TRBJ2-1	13	CAWGLAGFNEQFF	TGTGCCTGGGGACTAGCGGGTTTCAATGAGCAGTTCTTC
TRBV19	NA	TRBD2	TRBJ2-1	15	CASSGLAGGRHEQFF	TGTGCCAGTAGTGGACTAGCGGGGGGAAGGCATGAGCAGTTCTTC
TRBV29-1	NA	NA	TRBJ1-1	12	CSLTQGGTEAFF	TGCAGCTTAACCCAGGGTGGCACTGAAGCTTTCTTT
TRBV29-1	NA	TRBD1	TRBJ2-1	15	CSVEGRGTGKLEQFF	TGCAGCGTTGAGGGAAGGGGGACAGGGAAACTTGAGCAGTTCTTC
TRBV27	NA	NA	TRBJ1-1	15	CASSLSGGLNTEAFF	TGTGCCAGCAGTTTATCGGGGGGGTTGAACACTGAAGCTTTCTTT
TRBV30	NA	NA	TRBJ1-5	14	CAWRGRGSNQPQHF	TGTGCCTGGAGGGGCAGGGGAAGCAATCAGCCCCAGCATTTT
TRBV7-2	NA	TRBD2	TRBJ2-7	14	CASSLSAGGYEQYF	TGTGCCAGCAGCTTATCCGCGGGGGGCTACGAGCAGTACTTC
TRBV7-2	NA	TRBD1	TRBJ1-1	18	CASSNSPGTGGADTEAFF	TGTGCCAGCAGCAACTCGCCCGGGACAGGGGGCGCGGACACTGAAGCTTTCTTT
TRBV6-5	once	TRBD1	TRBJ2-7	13	CASSYDRAYEQYF	TGTGCCAGCAGTTACGACAGGGCTTACGAGCAGTACTTC
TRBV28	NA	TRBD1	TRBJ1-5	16	CASSRQGKSENQPQHF	TGTGCCAGCAGTCGACAGGGAAAATCGGAAAATCAGCCCCAGCATTTT
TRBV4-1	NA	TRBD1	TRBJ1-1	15	CASSQGGTGYTEAFF	TGCGCCAGCAGCCAAGGGGGGACAGGGTACACTGAAGCTTTCTTT
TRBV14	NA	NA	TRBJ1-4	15	CASSQGRRAREKLFF	TGTGCCAGCAGCCAAGGGCGGAGGGCCCGCGAAAAACTGTTTTTT
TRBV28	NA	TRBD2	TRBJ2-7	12	CASKTSGYEQYF	TGTGCCAGCAAGACTAGCGGCTACGAGCAGTACTTC
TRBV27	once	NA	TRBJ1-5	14	CASSIDLGGQPQHF	TGTGCCAGCAGTATCGACTTAGGGGGTCAGCCCCAGCATTTT
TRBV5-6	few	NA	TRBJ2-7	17	CASSLLPVAGSWYEQYF	TGTGCCAGCAGCCTCCTACCGGTGGCGGGCTCTTGGTACGAGCAGTACTTC
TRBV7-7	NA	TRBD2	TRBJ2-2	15	CASSLSGRNTGELFF	TGTGCTAGCAGCCTTAGCGGGAGGAACACCGGGGAGCTGTTTTTT
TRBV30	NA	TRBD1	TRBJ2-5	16	CAWSRQGALYQETQYF	TGTGCCTGGAGTCGACAGGGGGCCCTGTACCAAGAGACCCAGTACTTC
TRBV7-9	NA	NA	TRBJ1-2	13	CASSLAGAWGYTF	TGTGCCAGCAGCTTAGCTGGGGCATGGGGCTACACCTTC
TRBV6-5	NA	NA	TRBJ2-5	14	CASRFGGLQETQYF	TGTGCCAGCAGGTTCGGCGGGTTGCAAGAGACCCAGTACTTC
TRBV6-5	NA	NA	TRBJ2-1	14	CASSPVSSYNEQFF	TGTGCCAGCAGTCCCGTAAGCTCCTACAATGAGCAGTTCTTC
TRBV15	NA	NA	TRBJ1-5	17	CATSRDQGPYSNQPQHF	TGTGCCACCAGCAGAGATCAGGGGCCCTATAGCAATCAGCCCCAGCATTTT
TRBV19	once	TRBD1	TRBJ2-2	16	CASSARDRGHVGELFF	TGTGCCAGTAGTGCCCGGGACAGGGGCCATGTCGGGGAGCTGTTTTTT
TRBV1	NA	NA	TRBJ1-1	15	CTSSQEDHSEDEAFF	TGCACCAGCAGCCAAGAGGATCACAGCGAAGATGAAGCTTTCTTT